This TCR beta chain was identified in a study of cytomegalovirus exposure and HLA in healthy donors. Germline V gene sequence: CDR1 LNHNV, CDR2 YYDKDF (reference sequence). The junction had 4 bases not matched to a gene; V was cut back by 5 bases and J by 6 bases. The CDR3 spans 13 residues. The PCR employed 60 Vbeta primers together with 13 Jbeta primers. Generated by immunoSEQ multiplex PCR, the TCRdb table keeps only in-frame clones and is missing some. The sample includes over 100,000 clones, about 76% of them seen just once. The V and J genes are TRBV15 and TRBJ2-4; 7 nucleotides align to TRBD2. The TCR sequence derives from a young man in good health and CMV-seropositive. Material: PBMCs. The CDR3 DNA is TGTGCCACCAGCGGGGGAGGGGTAAACATTCAGTACTTC. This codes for CATSGGGVNIQYF.